The sample holds a few counts of the clone carrying this T cell receptor (beta chain). V dropped 8 bases and J dropped 6 bases, with 13 bases sitting between them. The CDR3 covers 11 residues. Germline V gene sequence: CDR1 SQVTM, CDR2 ANQGSEA. These data are taken from a study of blood T cells in healthy people across ages. Alongside a J-beta primer mix, a sample-barcoded 5' primer served in a second PCR lasting roughly 6 to 11 cycles. TCRdb called the 5' RACE reads again in MiXCR, with one record for every CDR3 protein. The data hold over 1,500,000 distinct CDR3 sequences, with 39% observed a single time.

This receptor was taken from a human donor in good health. The chain carries TRBV29-1 and TRBJ1-2; no clear D gene. The sequencing sample was made of blood. CDR3 residues: CSTHLIHGYTF. DNA of the CDR3: TGCAGCACCCATCTGATCCATGGCTACACCTTC.